What follows are 27 T cell receptor beta chains derived from one specimen sequenced in a study of T cell responses to AZD1222 COVID-19 vaccine. Libraries were prepared by immunoSEQ multiplex PCR; TCRdb keeps only in-frame clonotypes and omits some of them. The data hold 85,000 to 100,000 clones, with 91% observed a single time. This sample comprised peripheral blood, obtained 28 days after the second AZD1222 dose. The source of these receptors is an adult who received the AZD1222 COVID-19 vaccine.

This sequence joins TRBV9 and TRBJ2-7; D is perhaps TRBD1 or TRBD2 (5 bases each). In germline, CDR1 is SGDLS, CDR2 YYNGEE. The CDR3 extends over 15 amino acids. Trimming stripped 3 bases from V and 0 bases from J, with 13 bases between. Here the CDR3 DNA reads TGTGCCAGCAGCGGGGGGACCGATTACTCCTACGAGCAGTACTTC. Translating gives CASSGGTDYSYEQYF.

This clone was observed once. This chain's CDR3 is CASSEYLSRGTEAFF. DNA for the CDR3: TGTGCCAGCAGTGAATATCTGTCCAGGGGCACTGAAGCTTTCTTT. V and J are TRBV25-1 and TRBJ1-1; TRBD1 might be the D (6 bases). V was pared by 0 bases and J by 4 bases, with 12 bases between. CDR3 length equals 15 residues. Looked up from germline, CDR1 is MGHDK and CDR2 is SYGVNS.

The chain has TRBV2 and TRBJ2-1; D tentatively reads TRBD1 or TRBD2 (5 bases each). V lost 3 bases and J lost 7, with 10 bases in between. This CDR3 has 13 residues. Germline V gene data show CDR1 as SNHLY and CDR2 as FYNNEI. The CDR3 DNA follows: TGTGCCAGCAGTGACGAGGGGTGGAATGAGCAGTTCTTC. It codes for CASSDEGWNEQFF.

This clone was observed a handful of times. The chain is built from TRBV4-2 and TRBJ2-3, with 10 bases fitting TRBD2. The junction had 20 bases not matched to a gene; V was cut back by 1 base and J by 7 bases. Per germline, CDR1 LGHNA and CDR2 YNFKEQ. CDR3 size: 20 residues. CDR3 loop: CASSQVGTSGIGSGVYTQYF. The CDR3, as DNA: TGTGCCAGCAGCCAAGTGGGAACTAGCGGGATCGGCAGCGGTGTATATACGCAGTATTTT.

To note about this clone: At the DNA level, this CDR3 is encoded by other sequences in the same sample as well. The chain joins TRBV6-5 to TRBJ2-7; TRBD2 agrees at 9 bases. The germline CDR1 and CDR2 sequences are MNHEY and SVGAGI. There are 14 residues in the CDR3. V gave up 7 bases and J gave up 2 bases; unmatched junction bases: 6. CDR3 sequence: CASNPAGGPYEQYF. The CDR3 DNA reads TGTGCCAGCAACCCAGCGGGAGGCCCCTACGAGCAGTACTTC.

The chain carries TRBV28 and TRBJ2-1; 12 bases map to TRBD2. The trim removed 1 base at V and 8 bases at J, leaving 18 bases unmatched. From germline, CDR1 is MDHEN and CDR2 SYDVKM. CDR3 length: 20 residues. CDR3 amino acids: CASSLLVIRPTSGSSDEQFF. CDR3 bases: TGTGCCAGCAGTTTATTAGTGATTAGGCCGACTAGCGGGAGTTCGGATGAGCAGTTCTTC.

This sequence joins TRBV21-1 and TRBJ2-1; the D call TRBD2 from the table was never checked on the DNA. TRBV21-1 is described as a pseudogene. The CDR3 length is 16 residues. DNA for the CDR3: TGTGCCAGCAGCCACACCCTGGGGAGGCCCTACAATGAGCAGTTCTTC. Residues: CASSHTLGRPYNEQFF.

V and J are TRBV24-1 and TRBJ1-2, with D unresolved. Between the trimmed V and J ends, which lost 1 base and 8 bases, there was a span of 13 bases. The germline V gene encodes CDR1 KGHDR and CDR2 SFDVKD. This CDR3 is built from 14 residues. The CDR3 bases are TGTGCCACCAGTGATTTCTCCCGGGGAAGCGGCTACACCTTC. Translation gives CATSDFSRGSGYTF.

J is TRBJ2-7 and V is TRBV7-2, with D tentatively TRBD1 (7 bases). V shed 5 bases and J shed 4 bases, with 15 bases lying between them. The germline gives CDR1 SGHTA, CDR2 FQGNSA. The CDR3 loop spans 14 amino acids. The CDR3 loop is CASSPGGLKYEQYF. The DNA of the CDR3 is TGTGCCAGCAGCCCAGGGGGACTCAAGTACGAGCAGTACTTC.

The rearrangement links TRBV28 to TRBJ1-1, with D perhaps matching TRBD1 (6 bases). CDR1 and CDR2 from the germline V gene are MDHEN and SYDVKM. Trimming cost V 8 bases and J 2 bases, with 15 bases left between them. The CDR3 totals 14 residues. The CDR3 spells CASLDSGFNTEAFF. CDR3 coding DNA: TGTGCCAGCCTGGACAGTGGGTTCAACACTGAAGCTTTCTTT.

The chain links TRBV10-3 to TRBJ2-2; D tentatively fits TRBD1 or TRBD2 (5 bases each). Trimming took 8 bases from V and 3 from J, leaving 13 bases between them. The CDR3 extends over 14 amino acids. Germline assignment: CDR1 ENHRY and CDR2 SYGVKD. The CDR3 sequence is CAIRGGEHTGELFF. CDR3 bases: TGTGCCATCCGGGGCGGCGAGCACACCGGGGAGCTGTTTTTT.

The CDR3 DNA follows: TGTGCCATCAGTGACACTAGCGGGAGGACCTACGAGCAGTACTTC. Amino acid sequence: CAISDTSGRTYEQYF. This chain links TRBV10-3 with TRBJ2-7, with 12 bases lining up with TRBD2. The CDR3 has 15 amino acids. Germline assignment: CDR1 ENHRY and CDR2 SYGVKD. Trimming cost V 3 bases and J 2 bases; bases outside gene matches: 2.

The chain recombines TRBV19 with TRBJ2-7; D unclear. Trimming cost V 4 bases and J 0 bases, with 4 bases left between them. This CDR3 is built from 12 residues. Germline V gene lookup returns CDR1 LNHDA and CDR2 SQIVND (reference sequence). The CDR3 DNA reads as TGTGCCAGTAGTACGCCCTCCTACGAGCAGTACTTC. It encodes CASSTPSYEQYF.

This clone has a handful of counts. The chain couples TRBV28 to TRBJ1-5; D possibly corresponds to TRBD1 (6 bases). The CDR3 is made up of 16 amino acids. CDR1 MDHEN and CDR2 SYDVKM come from the germline V gene. The V gene lost 6 bases and the J gene lost 4 bases, with 19 bases spanning the gap. The CDR3 nucleotides are TGTGCCAGCAGGACAGGCCGTCTAGGGTCGAATCAGCCCCAGCATTTT. Protein: CASRTGRLGSNQPQHF.

V gene TRBV7-9 combines with J gene TRBJ1-2; D remains ambiguous. Trimming cost V 8 bases and J 0 bases, with 16 bases left between them. This CDR3 comprises 15 residues. Germline V CDR1 and CDR2: SEHNR, FQNEAQ (reference sequence). In nucleotides, the CDR3 is TGTGCCAGCGCCCATAGTGGCAGGTCTAACTATGGCTACACCTTC. Residues: CASAHSGRSNYGYTF.

This chain connects TRBV28 to TRBJ1-6, with 10 positions matching TRBD1. CDR1 is MDHEN, CDR2 SYDVKM, per germline. V trimming: 3 bases; J trimming: 6 bases; junction bases outside the gene matches: 8. The CDR3 extends over 17 amino acids. CDR3 nucleotides: TGTGCCAGCAGTTTCTCCGGGACAGGGGATTTTAATTCACCCCTCCACTTT. Its protein product is CASSFSGTGDFNSPLHF.

The rearrangement joins TRBV5-1 to TRBJ2-3; no clear D gene. This CDR3 is 14 amino acids long. V lost 2 bases and J lost 0, with 7 bases in between. Per the germline V gene, CDR1 is SGHRS and CDR2 is YFSETQ. The DNA for the CDR3 is TGCGCCAGCAGCTTTGGGCCGAGCACAGATACGCAGTATTTT. Translating it yields CASSFGPSTDTQYF.

This sequence joins TRBV21-1 and TRBJ1-5. TRBV21-1 is tagged as a pseudogene. The CDR3 is made up of 13 amino acids. As DNA, the CDR3 is TGTGCCAGCAGCAGGAGGGGCGGCCAGCCCCAGCATTTT. Translated, it gives CASSRRGGQPQHF.

The rearrangement joins TRBV27 to TRBJ2-4, with 7 positions matching TRBD2. CDR3 length: 12 amino acids. CDR1 is MNHEY, CDR2 SMNVEV, per germline (reference sequence). Trimming at V came to 8 bases and at J to 7 bases, leaving 5 bases not matched to a gene. The CDR3, as DNA: TGTGCCAGCTGGAGTAGCGGGAACATTCAGTACTTC. Amino acids: CASWSSGNIQYF.

The chain is built from TRBV5-4 and TRBJ1-5, with a tentative D call TRBD1 (5 bases). The CDR3 extends over 14 amino acids. Germline CDR1 is SGHNT and CDR2 is YYREEE (reference sequence). V was cut by 0 bases and J by 6 bases, with 10 bases left in between. The chain's CDR3 is CASSLDQGGQPQHF. As DNA, the CDR3 is TGTGCCAGCAGCTTGGACCAGGGCGGTCAGCCCCAGCATTTT.

The V call is TRBV5-8, the J call TRBJ2-7, with D perhaps matching TRBD1 or TRBD2 (6 bases each). V lost 2 bases to trimming and J lost 2 bases, with 14 bases between them. This CDR3 contains 15 residues. The V gene's germline CDR1 is SGHTS and CDR2 YDEGEE. Here the CDR3 reads CASSLQGGDPYEQYF. The CDR3 DNA follows: TGTGCCAGCAGCTTACAGGGAGGTGACCCCTACGAGCAGTACTTC.

The gene calls are TRBV5-4 and TRBJ2-1; 7 bases are shared with TRBD1. V lost 4 bases to trimming and J lost 4 bases; unmatched junction nucleotides: 11. Germline values: CDR1 SGHNT, CDR2 YYREEE (reference sequence). This CDR3 contains 16 residues. The CDR3 bases are TGTGCCAGCAGCCCGGGACAGCGGTTCAGGTACAATGAGCAGTTCTTC. Translating it yields CASSPGQRFRYNEQFF.

The genes are TRBV20-1 and TRBJ2-3, with no clear D. In germline, CDR1 is DFQATT, CDR2 SNEGSKA (reference sequence). The CDR3 length is 14 residues. The V end was cut by 3 bases, the J end by 6 bases, with 16 bases between. The chain's CDR3 is CSASLELARDTQYF. The CDR3 DNA reads as TGCAGTGCTAGTTTGGAGTTAGCAAGGGATACGCAGTATTTT.

V usage is TRBV5-1 and J usage is TRBJ2-1, with TRBD2 identical over 7 bases. Germline CDR1 reads SGHRS; CDR2 reads YFSETQ. After removal of 4 bases from V and 5 bases from J, the junction contained 12 bases not matched to a gene. This CDR3 has 16 amino acids. DNA of the CDR3: TGCGCCAGCAGCGCCGCTTTGCGGGAGCTGAACAATGAGCAGTTCTTC. It codes for CASSAALRELNNEQFF.

The chain combines TRBV6-6 with TRBJ2-1; no firm D call. V shed 5 bases and J shed 8 bases, with 7 bases lying between them. The CDR3 extends over 11 amino acids. CDR1 is MNHNY, CDR2 SVGAGI, per germline (reference sequence). The CDR3, as DNA: TGTGCCAGCAGTGAGGTAGATGAGCAGTTCTTC. Translated: CASSEVDEQFF.

CDR3 residues: CASSGGQGGTDTQYF. DNA of the CDR3: TGTGCCAGCAGCGGGGGACAGGGGGGCACAGATACGCAGTATTTT. This chain links TRBV9 with TRBJ2-3; TRBD1 aligns across 11 bases. The V and J ends lost 3 bases and 1 base, in that order; junction bases with no gene match: 1. Germline V lookup: CDR1 SGDLS, CDR2 YYNGEE. The CDR3 spans 15 residues.

The rearrangement links TRBV10-3 to TRBJ2-7; D possibly corresponds to TRBD1 (6 bases). CDR1 and CDR2 (germline): ENHRY, SYGVKD. CDR3 length: 15 amino acids. V gave up 4 bases and J gave up 0 bases, with 13 bases separating them. CDR3 bases: TGTGCCATCAGTGTTATGACAGGTCCCTCCTACGAGCAGTACTTC. Its protein is CAISVMTGPSYEQYF.